This TCR beta chain is drawn from a study of T cells expressing NK-cell markers. About the study: It was from sorted CD3+CD56+NKG2C+, CD3+CD56+NKG2C- and CD3+CD56-NKG2C+ T cells that TCR beta repertoires came. General observations from the study: Four donors showed these clonotypes also leading the CD3+CD56-NKG2C+ fraction.

This CDR3 spans 13 amino acids. The germline CDR1 and CDR2 sequences are LGHDT and YNNKEL (reference sequence). TCRdb re-called the 5' RACE reads; every CDR3 protein appears as one record, without DNA. This sample contains about 410,000 distinct CDR3 sequences. As for this clonotype: The antigen remains undetermined.

Sequenced: blood T cells: a sorted CD56 or NKG2C T cell subset, CD4+ or CD8+ T cells, or bulk PBMC T cells (not recorded which). The V call is TRBV3-1, the J call TRBJ1-1. The clonotype was recovered from a woman aged 45-65 years in good health. The CDR3 reads CASSQEEYTEAFF.